This T cell receptor beta chain stems from a study of control samples from healthy donors and cancer patients. Sequencing used immunoSEQ multiplex PCR; TCRdb keeps in-frame clones, though not all of them. The sample yields under 70,000 clones, approximately 90% seen once. The origin of this receptor is a woman in her forties or fifties with colorectal cancer. The specimen was PBMCs.

Written as DNA, the CDR3 is TGTGCCAGCAGCTTCCGGGAACTTTCACCCCTCCACTTT. It specifies CASSFRELSPLHF. This chain uses TRBV9 with TRBJ1-6; D ambiguous. Germline CDR1 reads SGDLS; CDR2 reads YYNGEE. The V end lost 4 bases, the J end lost 9 bases, and 11 bases lay between the germline ends. The length of the CDR3 is 13 residues.